The 6 T cell receptor beta chains below were found in one sample sequenced in a study of siplizumab effects on memory and regulatory T cells. The method was immunoSEQ multiplex PCR; TCRdb's version includes in-frame clones alone and lacks a portion of them. The sample lists more than 95,000 clones, roughly 93% seen once, with approximately 0.67% in the top ten. Material for sequencing was Tregs sorted from blood. These receptors all stem from a human donor in good health.

The chain uses TRBV9 and TRBJ1-3; D gene uncertain. CDR1 and CDR2 (germline): SGDLS, YYNGEE. The CDR3 runs to 15 residues. V was pared by 4 bases and J by 2 bases, with 13 bases between. CDR3 nucleotides: TGTGCCAGCAGCACCGGGTCGTTCGCTGGAAACACCATATATTTT. Its protein product is CASSTGSFAGNTIYF.

This chain uses TRBV4-3 with TRBJ1-1; D unclear. This CDR3 comprises 15 residues. Germline CDR1 LGHNA, CDR2 YSLEER. The V end lost 1 base, the J end lost 4 bases, and 13 bases lay between the germline ends. The CDR3 spells CASSQALLTGTEAFF. CDR3 DNA sequence: TGCGCCAGCAGCCAAGCGCTTCTCACCGGCACTGAAGCTTTCTTT.

The J gene is TRBJ1-2, the V gene TRBV4-1; 9 bases map to TRBD1. The CDR3 sequence is 15 residues long. The V segment lost 4 bases and the J segment 7 bases; nucleotides outside the gene matches: 10. Germline CDR1 is MGHRA and CDR2 is YSYEKL. CDR3 region: CASSRQDRGKSGYTF. CDR3 nucleotides: TGCGCCAGCAGCCGACAGGACAGGGGAAAAAGTGGCTACACCTTC.

The chain joins TRBV7-6 to TRBJ2-7; tentatively, D is TRBD1 (6 bases). Germline CDR1 and CDR2: SGHVS and FNYEAQ. The V and J ends lost 5 bases and 6 bases respectively, with 14 bases between them. This CDR3 comprises 13 residues. DNA for the CDR3: TGTGCCAGCAGCCCCCAGGGGAACTTCGAGCAGTACTTC. Amino acid sequence: CASSPQGNFEQYF.

The chain links TRBV5-1 to TRBJ2-4; D is unresolved. V was cut by 0 bases and J by 7 bases, with 8 bases left in between. CDR3 length: 13 residues. CDR1 is SGHRS, CDR2 YFSETQ, per germline. The CDR3 sequence: CASSLELVNIQYF. CDR3 nucleotides: TGCGCCAGCAGCTTGGAGTTAGTCAACATTCAGTACTTC.

This clone was recorded only once. The chain combines TRBV27 with TRBJ2-4; D is ambiguous. This CDR3 region has 14 residues. Deletions cut 1 base from V and 9 bases from J, with 13 bases between. The germline gives CDR1 MNHEY, CDR2 SMNVEV (reference sequence). The CDR3 sequence: CASSLYGSPSIQYF. Here the CDR3 DNA reads TGTGCCAGCAGTTTATATGGCAGTCCTTCCATTCAGTACTTC.